The 21 T cell receptor beta chains reported below all come from one sample, sequenced in a study of cytomegalovirus exposure and HLA in healthy donors. 13 Jbeta primers and 60 Vbeta primers were used for the PCR. Sequenced by immunoSEQ multiplex PCR; TCRdb stores in-frame clones only, minus some. Among 70,000 to 95,000 clones, around 79% were seen once, and the ten largest hold roughly 14%. Sequencing input: PBMCs. The receptor source for this set is a woman aged 40-49 years in good health and CMV-seropositive.

V and J are TRBV9 and TRBJ2-2; D call uncertain. The CDR3 is 15 amino acids. Germline V gives CDR1 SGDLS, CDR2 YYNGEE. V lost 4 bases and J lost 0, with 10 bases in between. CDR3 region: CASSTGGANTGELFF. The CDR3 DNA reads TGTGCCAGCAGCACCGGTGGAGCGAACACCGGGGAGCTGTTTTTT.

The chain is built from TRBV11-3 and TRBJ2-3; 12 bases are shared with TRBD1. This CDR3 region has 15 residues. Germline values: CDR1 SGHNT, CDR2 YENEEA. Trimming cost V 3 bases and J 5 bases; bases outside gene matches: 3. The CDR3 is CASSFGTGGQDTQYF. The CDR3 region has the DNA TGTGCCAGCAGCTTCGGGACAGGGGGCCAAGATACGCAGTATTTT.

J is TRBJ2-1 and V is TRBV7-2; 11 bases are shared with TRBD2. Looked up from germline, CDR1 is SGHTA and CDR2 is FQGNSA. V shed 3 bases and J 4 bases; nucleotides not matched to a gene: 8. The CDR3 sequence is 17 residues long. CDR3 in amino acids: CASSLPSSGGTYNEQFF. CDR3 nucleotides: TGTGCCAGCAGCTTGCCCTCTAGCGGGGGGACGTACAATGAGCAGTTCTTC.

The rearrangement uses TRBV5-1 and TRBJ2-2, with D perhaps matching TRBD1 (8 bases). The ends were cut back, 4 bases at V and 0 bases at J, with 31 bases in the middle. Germline V CDR1 and CDR2: SGHRS, YFSETQ. The CDR3 runs 22 residues. The CDR3 reads CASSGSPGGGAGLPSNTGELFF. The CDR3 DNA reads as TGCGCCAGCAGCGGATCTCCAGGGGGCGGAGCGGGACTTCCCTCGAACACCGGGGAGCTGTTTTTT.

The chain has TRBV15 and TRBJ2-7, with D possibly being TRBD2 (5 bases). The CDR3 sequence is 12 residues long. Germline values: CDR1 LNHNV, CDR2 YYDKDF (reference sequence). Trimming took off 3 bases at V and 4 bases at J, with 7 bases between the two ends. DNA of the CDR3: TGTGCCACCAGCAGTTCGGGATACGAGCAGTACTTC. Encoded protein: CATSSSGYEQYF.

The CDR3, as DNA: TGTGCCAGCAGCCGTAGGACTCCTCCCTACAATGAGCAGTTCTTC. Translated, it gives CASSRRTPPYNEQFF. The gene calls are TRBV4-2 and TRBJ2-1; weak D call: TRBD2 (5 bases). Germline CDR1 is LGHNA and CDR2 is YNFKEQ. The CDR3 runs 15 residues. Trimming left V 4 bases short and J 2 bases short, with 12 bases between.

The gene calls are TRBV5-1 and TRBJ1-3; no definite D call. The CDR3 is made up of 15 amino acids. V was pared by 4 bases and J by 0 bases, with 11 bases between. Germline V gene data show CDR1 as SGHRS and CDR2 as YFSETQ. The CDR3 sequence: CASSPDTISGNTIYF. The CDR3 bases are TGCGCCAGCAGCCCAGACACGATCTCTGGAAACACCATATATTTT.

This sequence joins TRBV28 and TRBJ2-1, with a tentative D call TRBD2 (5 bases). V lost 4 bases and J lost 0, with 13 bases in between. The germline V gene encodes CDR1 MDHEN and CDR2 SYDVKM. The CDR3 spans 16 residues. The CDR3 loop is CASSSLLVRSYNEQFF. The CDR3 region has the DNA TGTGCCAGCAGTTCCCTACTAGTTCGCTCCTACAATGAGCAGTTCTTC.

This rearrangement joins TRBV6-5 to TRBJ2-1, with 10 bases that match TRBD1. The CDR3 totals 15 residues. Germline CDR1 reads MNHEY; CDR2 reads SVGAGI. J gave up 7 bases and V 6 bases, and 9 bases lay outside the gene matches. The CDR3 sequence is CASSLRDRGKNEQFF. In DNA, the CDR3 is TGTGCCAGCAGCCTCCGGGACAGGGGAAAAAATGAGCAGTTCTTC.

The chain carries TRBV6-5 and TRBJ2-7; 8 nucleotides match TRBD2. Germline V lookup: CDR1 MNHEY, CDR2 SVGAGI. The CDR3 is 14 amino acids. V was clipped by 5 bases and J by 6 bases; unmatched bases: 9. Written as DNA, the CDR3 is TGTGCCAGCAGTCTCGCCGGGACTAGGCCCGAGCAGTACTTC. This sequence encodes CASSLAGTRPEQYF.

V and J are TRBV29-1 and TRBJ2-3, with TRBD1 matching 7 bases. The V and J ends lost 7 bases and 11 bases, in that order; junction bases with no gene match: 12. Germline lookup yields CDR1 SQVTM and CDR2 ANQGSEA. The CDR3 length is 12 residues. The CDR3 nucleotides are TGCAGCGGGGACAGTTTCTCCGATGGGCAGTATTTT. This codes for CSGDSFSDGQYF.

CDR3 region: CASSSTGTINEKLFF. The DNA of the CDR3 is TGTGCCAGCAGCTCGACAGGGACAATAAATGAAAAACTGTTTTTT. V usage is TRBV7-9 and J usage is TRBJ1-4; 7 bases agree with TRBD1. CDR3 length equals 15 residues. CDR1 is SEHNR and CDR2 is FQNEAQ in the germline V gene (reference sequence). V dropped 4 bases and J dropped 5; count of bases not matched to a gene: 7.

The rearrangement joins TRBV27 to TRBJ2-2, with D perhaps matching TRBD2 (6 bases). The CDR3 totals 13 residues. Germline V gives CDR1 MNHEY, CDR2 SMNVEV (reference sequence). Trimming shortened V by 1 base and J by 8 bases, and 8 bases separated the two germline ends. Here the CDR3 reads CASSLYLAGELFF. CDR3 coding DNA: TGTGCCAGCAGTTTATATCTAGCGGGGGAGCTGTTTTTT.

V usage is TRBV29-1 and J usage is TRBJ1-1, with 7 bases aligning to TRBD1. This CDR3 is built from 16 residues. V shed 6 bases, J shed 0 bases, and the junction held 13 bases outside the gene matches. The germline V gene encodes CDR1 SQVTM and CDR2 ANQGSEA. This chain's CDR3 is CSVFTSETGMNTEAFF. For the CDR3, the DNA is TGCAGCGTCTTCACTTCCGAGACAGGGATGAACACTGAAGCTTTCTTT. Supplemented by reference TRBV29-1 and TRBJ1-1, the full variable domain reads SAVISQKPSRDICQRGTSLTIQCQVDSQVTMMFWYRQQPGQSLTLIATANQGSEATYESGFVIDKFPISRPNLTFSTLTVSNMSPEDSSIYLCSVFTSETGMNTEAFFGQGTRLTVV.

This chain uses TRBV7-2 with TRBJ2-5; 8 bases align to TRBD2. Germline V gene lookup returns CDR1 SGHTA and CDR2 FQGNSA. CDR3 length: 17 amino acids. J was trimmed by 0 bases and V by 3 bases; bases with no gene match: 9. For the CDR3, the DNA is TGTGCCAGCAGCTTCGAAGGGGCTAGCGGGTACCAAGAGACCCAGTACTTC. It is translated as CASSFEGASGYQETQYF.

With regard to this clone: Since no conserved phenylalanine or tryptophan closes the CDR3, a read error is the likely cause. The CDR3 DNA follows: TGTGCCTGGTCGGGGCCTGACGGACAGGTTGACACCGGGGAGCTGTTTGTT. Protein: CAWSGPDGQVDTGELFV. This rearrangement joins TRBV30 to TRBJ2-2; TRBD1 matches at 7 bases. This CDR3 region has 17 residues. J lost 3 bases, V lost 5 bases, and 15 bases had no gene match. The V gene's germline CDR1 is GTSNPN and CDR2 SVGIG (reference sequence).

The chain is built from TRBV2 and TRBJ2-2, with TRBD1 matching 10 bases. V lost 4 bases, J lost 1 base, and 6 bases stayed unmatched. Germline V gene sequence: CDR1 SNHLY, CDR2 FYNNEI. CDR3 length equals 17 residues. CDR3 sequence reads: CASSGNRDRGNTGELFF. In DNA, the CDR3 is TGTGCCAGCAGTGGAAACCGGGACAGGGGGAACACCGGGGAGCTGTTTTTT.

J is TRBJ1-3 and V is TRBV5-1, with D perhaps TRBD1 (6 bases). Germline assignment: CDR1 SGHRS and CDR2 YFSETQ. This CDR3 spans 12 amino acids. V was clipped by 2 bases and J by 8 bases, with 8 bases between them. CDR3 in DNA: TGCGCCAGCAGCTTACAGGGTCACACCATATATTTT. Amino acids: CASSLQGHTIYF.

The chain is built from TRBV13 and TRBJ1-2; the D is unclear. Germline assignment: CDR1 PRHDT and CDR2 FYEKMQ (reference sequence). Deletions cut 2 bases from V and 4 bases from J, with 8 bases between. The CDR3 is made up of 13 amino acids. The CDR3 nucleotides are TGTGCCAGCAGCTTAAAGGGAGGCTATGGCTACACCTTC. This sequence encodes CASSLKGGYGYTF.

The chain recombines TRBV19 with TRBJ1-5; D is perhaps TRBD1 (6 bases). V shed 4 bases and J shed 4 bases, with 14 bases lying between them. CDR3 length equals 15 residues. Germline V gene lookup returns CDR1 LNHDA and CDR2 SQIVND (reference sequence). CDR3 sequence: CASSRPGESNQPQHF. In DNA, the CDR3 is TGTGCCAGTAGTAGGCCAGGGGAGTCTAATCAGCCCCAGCATTTT.

This clone was observed a handful of times. In DNA form, the CDR3 reads TGTGCCAGCAGCTTAAATTCCGGACTAGCCAAAAACATTCAGTACTTC. Translated: CASSLNSGLAKNIQYF. The chain links TRBV7-9 to TRBJ2-4; D might be TRBD2 (5 bases). Trimming took off 2 bases at V and 0 bases at J, with 11 bases between the two ends. The CDR3 spans 16 residues. The germline gives CDR1 SEHNR, CDR2 FQNEAQ (reference sequence).